One sample yielded the 32 T cell receptor beta chains listed below, sequenced in a study of blood T cell repertoires in COVID-19. Sequencing used immunoSEQ multiplex PCR; TCRdb keeps in-frame clones, though not all of them. The data contain approximately 240,000 clones, 87% of them singletons. The material sequenced was PBMCs or T cells enriched from blood (not recorded which). These receptors all come from a woman aged 25 to 39 with acute COVID-19.

The chain carries TRBV5-4 and TRBJ1-2; 7 nucleotides align to TRBD1. CDR1 is SGHNT, CDR2 YYREEE, per germline (reference sequence). V dropped 5 bases and J dropped 2; count of bases not matched to a gene: 9. The CDR3 has 15 amino acids. CDR3 nucleotides: TGTGCCAGCAGGCCGATTGACAGGGTGAACTATGGCTACACCTTC. Protein product: CASRPIDRVNYGYTF.

The V gene is TRBV19, the J gene TRBJ2-2; the D is unclear. Germline-derived CDR1 and CDR2 are LNHDA and SQIVND (reference sequence). This CDR3 is built from 14 residues. The V end lost 6 bases, the J end lost 5 bases, and 13 bases lay between the germline ends. The CDR3 reads CASSSGPSTGELFF. The CDR3 bases are TGTGCCAGTAGCTCAGGTCCAAGTACCGGGGAGCTGTTTTTT.

The J gene is TRBJ2-3, the V gene TRBV19, with 10 bases that match TRBD2. CDR3 length equals 16 residues. With 3 bases clipped from V and 3 bases from J, the junction kept 6 bases outside the gene matches. Germline values: CDR1 LNHDA, CDR2 SQIVND (reference sequence). The CDR3 region has the DNA TGTGCCAGTAGTATGGATAGCGGGAGGTTTACAGATACGCAGTATTTT. This sequence encodes CASSMDSGRFTDTQYF.

This clone was detected only a few times. The rearrangement uses TRBV11-2 and TRBJ2-1, with D possibly matching TRBD2 (5 bases). The CDR3 length is 17 residues. The germline gives CDR1 SGHAT, CDR2 FQNNGV. Trimming cost V 1 base and J 0 bases, with 13 bases left between them. CDR3 sequence (DNA): TGTGCCAGCAGCTTAGGAGGGTCGGGAAGCTCCTACAATGAGCAGTTCTTC. It yields the protein CASSLGGSGSSYNEQFF.

The V gene is TRBV3-1 (or the pseudogene TRBV3-2), the J gene TRBJ2-3; TRBD2 matches 14 bases. The CDR3 has 17 amino acids. The germline V gene has CDR1 LGHDT and CDR2 YNNKEL (reference sequence). J gave up 5 bases and V 1 base, and 5 bases lay outside the gene matches. CDR3 in amino acids: CASSQGRLAGGRDTQYF. CDR3 bases: TGTGCCAGCAGCCAAGGCCGACTAGCGGGGGGGCGAGATACGCAGTATTTT.

The chain recombines TRBV28 with TRBJ2-5; TRBD2 is a possible D gene (5 bases). V lost 3 bases and J 5 bases, leaving 19 bases between the germline ends. The CDR3 totals 16 residues. The germline V gene encodes CDR1 MDHEN and CDR2 SYDVKM. CDR3 loop: CASSLAGEGRGETQYF. Here the CDR3 DNA reads TGTGCCAGCAGTTTGGCCGGTGAAGGGAGAGGGGAGACCCAGTACTTC.

This rearrangement joins TRBV28 to TRBJ1-1; D is possibly TRBD1 (5 bases). This CDR3 spans 17 amino acids. The germline V gene encodes CDR1 MDHEN and CDR2 SYDVKM. Trimming removed 6 bases from V and 0 bases from J, with 20 bases in between. CDR3 residues: CASSPSRGEGMNTEAFF. CDR3 DNA sequence: TGTGCCAGCAGCCCCAGTCGAGGGGAGGGGATGAACACTGAAGCTTTCTTT.

The chain carries TRBV5-1 and TRBJ2-5; 12 nucleotides line up with TRBD2. V was clipped by 1 base and J by 1 base; unmatched bases: 11. Germline assignment: CDR1 SGHRS and CDR2 YFSETQ. The length of the CDR3 is 19 residues. The CDR3, as DNA: TGCGCCAGCAGCTTGAGATCCCCCTGGACTAGCGGGGTCCAAGAGACCCAGTACTTC. This translates into CASSLRSPWTSGVQETQYF.

Written as DNA, the CDR3 is TGTGCCAGTAGTATTGGAAGAGACAGGGGCGGCGAGACCCAGTACTTC. Encoded protein: CASSIGRDRGGETQYF. The J gene is TRBJ2-5, the V gene TRBV19; TRBD1 aligns across 8 bases. CDR1 and CDR2 (germline): LNHDA, SQIVND (reference sequence). Unmatched junction bases numbered 11, after V lost 3 bases and J lost 5 bases. There are 16 residues in the CDR3.

This chain uses TRBV9 with TRBJ1-2, with TRBD1 identical over 11 bases. The CDR3 totals 16 residues. With V trimmed by 0 bases and J by 4 bases, 5 bases remained unmatched. Germline V CDR1 and CDR2: SGDLS, YYNGEE. This CDR3 is CASSVATGTGGYGYTF. DNA for the CDR3: TGTGCCAGCAGCGTAGCTACCGGGACAGGGGGCTATGGCTACACCTTC.

This rearrangement joins TRBV24-1 to TRBJ2-3; D gene unclear. V was pared by 5 bases and J by 10 bases, with 15 bases between. Looked up from germline, CDR1 is KGHDR and CDR2 is SFDVKD. The CDR3 is made up of 13 amino acids. CDR3 coding DNA: TGTGCCACCAGTGGCTCGTCGAGCGTGGCGCAGTATTTT. Translating it yields CATSGSSSVAQYF.

The chain carries TRBV11-2 and TRBJ2-1, with 13 nucleotides matching TRBD2. The CDR3 consists of 17 residues. After removal of 5 bases from V and 6 bases from J, the junction contained 10 bases not matched to a gene. CDR1 SGHAT and CDR2 FQNNGV come from the germline V gene. Written as DNA, the CDR3 is TGTGCCAGCAGCATCCCGACTAGCGGGGGGCCTTCCAATGAGCAGTTCTTC. Residues: CASSIPTSGGPSNEQFF.

CDR3 nucleotide sequence: TGCGCCAGCAGCCCCAAGTTGGGGGGGGAGGCATACAATGAGCAGTTCTTC. Protein product: CASSPKLGGEAYNEQFF. The V gene is TRBV4-3, the J gene TRBJ2-1; TRBD2 matches at 7 bases. V was clipped by 4 bases and J by 4 bases; unmatched bases: 13. From germline, CDR1 is LGHNA and CDR2 YSLEER. The CDR3 contains 17 residues.

V and J are TRBV4-1 and TRBJ1-1; tentative D call: TRBD1 (5 bases). V was shortened by 3 bases and J by 4 bases, with 12 bases between the two germline ends. Per the germline V gene, CDR1 is MGHRA and CDR2 is YSYEKL. CDR3 length equals 14 residues. The CDR3 spells CASSHQMGLTEAFF. CDR3 coding DNA: TGCGCCAGCAGCCACCAAATGGGGCTCACTGAAGCTTTCTTT.

The chain carries TRBV2 and TRBJ2-7, with a weak D call TRBD2 (8 bases). The CDR3 has 16 amino acids. CDR1 and CDR2 (germline): SNHLY, FYNNEI. Trimming stripped 2 bases from V and 0 bases from J, with 14 bases between. CDR3 region: CASSERQGLGSYEQYF. The CDR3 region has the DNA TGTGCCAGCAGTGAAAGACAGGGACTAGGCTCCTACGAGCAGTACTTC.

CDR3 bases: TGTGCCAGTAGTATTGGTGCTAGCGGACAAAATACGCAGTATTTT. This translates into CASSIGASGQNTQYF. This sequence joins TRBV19 and TRBJ2-3; 7 bases are a match to TRBD2. After removal of 3 bases from V and 7 bases from J, the junction contained 10 bases not matched to a gene. There are 15 residues in the CDR3. Germline CDR1 LNHDA, CDR2 SQIVND (reference sequence).

V usage is TRBV2 and J usage is TRBJ1-2, with TRBD1 matching over 10 bases. With V trimmed by 4 bases and J by 4 bases, 18 bases remained unmatched. Per the germline V gene, CDR1 is SNHLY and CDR2 is FYNNEI. The CDR3 contains 19 residues. The CDR3 loop is CASSGLLGTGARTGYGYTF. In DNA form, the CDR3 reads TGTGCCAGCAGTGGCCTTCTCGGGACAGGGGCTCGAACCGGCTATGGCTACACCTTC.

V and J are TRBV7-9 and TRBJ2-4; TRBD1 matches 9 bases. V lost 1 base and J lost 6; bases outside the gene matches: 7. Germline V CDR1 and CDR2: SEHNR, FQNEAQ (reference sequence). This CDR3 contains 16 residues. CDR3: CASSLGGQGQGNIQYF. Written as DNA, the CDR3 is TGTGCCAGCAGCTTAGGAGGACAGGGGCAAGGAAACATTCAGTACTTC. Looking up the rest from reference TRBV7-9 and TRBJ2-4 gives the full variable domain: DTGVSQNPRHKITKRGQNVTFRCDPISEHNRLYWYRQTLGQGPEFLTYFQNEAQLEKSRLLSDRFSAERPKGSFSTLEIQRTEQGDSAMYLCASSLGGQGQGNIQYFGAGTRLSVL.

The gene calls are TRBV19 and TRBJ1-1, with a possible D match to TRBD1 (6 bases). V lost 5 bases to trimming and J lost 9 bases, with 16 bases between them. Looked up from germline, CDR1 is LNHDA and CDR2 is SQIVND (reference sequence). The length of the CDR3 is 13 residues. CDR3 nucleotides: TGTGCCAGTAGTGCCCAGGGGCCCATACAAGCTTTCTTT. Protein: CASSAQGPIQAFF.

The chain combines TRBV2 with TRBJ1-1; D remains unclear. CDR1 and CDR2 (germline): SNHLY, FYNNEI. The CDR3 totals 13 residues. V was cut by 6 bases and J by 1 base, with 9 bases left in between. The CDR3 DNA reads as TGTGCCAGCAGGACCGACAAGAACACTGAAGCTTTCTTT. It specifies CASRTDKNTEAFF.

The chain couples TRBV29-1 to TRBJ1-5; D is uncertain. V was cut by 5 bases and J by 0 bases, with 8 bases left in between. The germline gives CDR1 SQVTM, CDR2 ANQGSEA. The CDR3 loop spans 13 amino acids. CDR3 in amino acids: CSVCAGSNQPQHF. DNA for the CDR3: TGCAGCGTTTGTGCGGGTAGCAATCAGCCCCAGCATTTT. Full variable domain (rest looked up from reference TRBV29-1 and TRBJ1-5): SAVISQKPSRDICQRGTSLTIQCQVDSQVTMMFWYRQQPGQSLTLIATANQGSEATYESGFVIDKFPISRPNLTFSTLTVSNMSPEDSSIYLCSVCAGSNQPQHFGDGTRLSIL.

V is TRBV27 and J is TRBJ1-4, with D possibly matching TRBD1 (6 bases). Trimming left V 6 bases short and J 7 bases short, with 18 bases between. Germline values: CDR1 MNHEY, CDR2 SMNVEV (reference sequence). This CDR3 is built from 15 residues. CDR3 bases: TGTGCCAGCAGAAAAGTCAGGGGTACGGGTGAAAAACTGTTTTTT. The encoded protein is CASRKVRGTGEKLFF.

This clone has only a few counts. J is TRBJ2-7 and V is TRBV4-3, with D perhaps TRBD2 (5 bases). CDR1 is LGHNA and CDR2 is YSLEER in the germline V gene. The V end was cut by 3 bases, the J end by 1 base, with 10 bases between. This CDR3 is built from 14 residues. The CDR3 DNA follows: TGCGCCAGCAGCCATAGGGAGTCTTCCTACGAGCAGTACTTC. This sequence encodes CASSHRESSYEQYF.

CDR3: CASNGGGGYTF. CDR3 sequence (DNA): TGTGCCAGCAACGGGGGGGGTGGCTACACCTTC. The rearrangement links TRBV3-1 (or the pseudogene TRBV3-2) to TRBJ1-2, with D tentatively TRBD1 (5 bases). This CDR3 spans 11 amino acids. CDR1 is LGHDT, CDR2 YNNKEL, per germline (reference sequence). V lost 7 bases, J lost 7 bases, and 10 bases lay in between.

The J gene is TRBJ1-2, the V gene TRBV28; unclear D gene. V was cut by 2 bases and J by 4 bases, with 11 bases left in between. Per the germline V gene, CDR1 is MDHEN and CDR2 is SYDVKM. The CDR3 contains 14 residues. In DNA form, the CDR3 reads TGTGCCAGCAGTTTAGGCAGGTGGCCCTATGGCTACACCTTC. Amino acid sequence: CASSLGRWPYGYTF.

The V gene is TRBV7-9, the J gene TRBJ2-2; 8 bases line up with TRBD2. CDR1 and CDR2 (germline): SEHNR, FQNEAQ (reference sequence). The CDR3 has 12 residues. V shed 10 bases and J 5 bases; nucleotides not matched to a gene: 3. The CDR3 is CAISGGTGELFF. The CDR3 bases are TGTGCCATCTCGGGAGGGACCGGGGAGCTGTTTTTT.

The genes are TRBV6-2 or TRBV6-3 and TRBJ1-5, with D maybe TRBD1 (6 bases). V shed 2 bases and J shed 0 bases, with 17 bases lying between them. Looked up from germline, CDR1 is MNHEY and CDR2 is SVGEGT. This CDR3 contains 18 residues. The CDR3 reads CASSYAPGTPSSNQPQHF. CDR3 bases: TGTGCCAGCAGTTACGCCCCTGGGACACCCAGTAGCAATCAGCCCCAGCATTTT.

The chain carries TRBV6-2 or TRBV6-3 and TRBJ1-2, with 7 bases lining up with TRBD1. Unmatched junction bases numbered 9, after V lost 0 bases and J lost 8 bases. The germline V gene has CDR1 MNHEY and CDR2 SVGEGT. The CDR3 has 15 residues. The CDR3 DNA reads TGTGCCAGCAGTTACTCATTCCTGACAGGGACGGGCTACACCTTC. This sequence encodes CASSYSFLTGTGYTF.

The count of this clone is one. The gene calls are TRBV9 and TRBJ2-7; TRBD2 matches 11 bases. J gave up 2 bases and V 3 bases, and 4 bases lay outside the gene matches. The length of the CDR3 is 15 residues. The germline V gene has CDR1 SGDLS and CDR2 YYNGEE. CDR3 in amino acids: CASSGGLAETYEQYF. CDR3 DNA: TGTGCCAGCAGCGGGGGACTAGCGGAAACCTACGAGCAGTACTTC.

This sequence joins TRBV5-1 and TRBJ2-7; no definite D call. Trimming removed 0 bases from V and 3 bases from J, with 10 bases in between. This CDR3 comprises 14 residues. Germline CDR1 reads SGHRS; CDR2 reads YFSETQ. The CDR3 region has the DNA TGCGCCAGCAGCTTGGATTCAGGCATCTACGAGCAGTACTTC. Its translation is CASSLDSGIYEQYF.

Only a few counts were recorded for this clone. The sample contains more than one DNA sequence encoding this CDR3. The chain combines TRBV27 with TRBJ1-5; TRBD1 agrees at 7 bases. The length of the CDR3 is 14 residues. Trimming removed 4 bases from V and 0 bases from J; junction bases left unmatched: 0. The V gene's germline CDR1 is MNHEY and CDR2 SMNVEV (reference sequence). CDR3 coding DNA: TGTGCCAGCAGTTACAGGGGTAGCAATCAGCCCCAGCATTTT. As protein: CASSYRGSNQPQHF.

This clone was seen just once. As DNA, the CDR3 is TGCGCCAGCAGCTTTGGACAGGGAGGAAGTGTGTCCAATGAGCAGTTCTTC. This sequence encodes CASSFGQGGSVSNEQFF. The V and J genes are TRBV5-1 and TRBJ2-1, with 8 bases matching TRBD1. The germline gives CDR1 SGHRS, CDR2 YFSETQ. This CDR3 region has 17 residues. The V and J ends lost 2 bases and 6 bases, in that order; junction bases with no gene match: 13.